This TCR beta chain was retrieved from a study of low-dose radiotherapy and immunotherapy resistance in tumors. Study summary: Fractions of 0.5 Gy went to Cohort 1 every 2 weeks, totaling 6.5 Gy. Fractions of 1 Gy went to Cohort 2 every two weeks, for 13 Gy over 26 weeks. One day prior to radiation and immunotherapy, intravenous cyclophosphamide at 200 mg/m2 was given, repeated every two weeks.

Germline V gene sequence: CDR1 SGHRS, CDR2 YFSETQ. V lost 2 bases and J 4 bases, leaving 15 bases between the germline ends. This CDR3 contains 15 residues. Time point specified: after trial treatment. The treatment was: LDRT plus nivolumab, ipilimumab, low-dose cyclophosphamide and aspirin (RACIN trial). This clonotype appeared a few times. Covering alpha and beta chains, TRAV- and TRBV-specific primers were used for the first-strand cDNA. TCR amplification ran approximately 20 PCR cycles using constant-region and V-primer adapter primers. TCRdb reprocessed the reads via MiXCR and lists one record per CDR3 protein. The data hold under 75,000 distinct CDR3 sequences, with about a quarter observed a single time.

The receptor's source is a male donor with prostate cancer. The rearrangement joins TRBV5-1 to TRBJ1-2; no clear D gene. Here the sequenced sample was PBMCs, taken after low-dose radiotherapy plus immunotherapy. CDR3 residues: CASSFDAWESYGYTF. As DNA, the CDR3 is TGCGCCAGCAGCTTCGACGCGTGGGAGTCCTATGGCTACACCTTC.